This T cell receptor beta chain was profiled in a study of T cell responses to AZD1222 COVID-19 vaccine. Notes on the study in general: In a largely white British group with more females than males, clonal diversity was possibly underestimated. Researchers report vaccine-associated CD4 TCRs spanning spike, with dominance at 160-218 and 743-854.

The protocol was immunoSEQ multiplex PCR, while the TCRdb copy is restricted to in-frame clones and leaves out a portion. The sample holds some 96,000 clones, roughly 83% seen once. Germline CDR1 and CDR2: SGHNT and YENEEA. V was shortened by 4 bases and J by 9 bases, with 16 bases between the two germline ends. The CDR3 has 14 residues. Remarks on this clone: The antigen is not known.

The V gene is TRBV11-3, the J gene TRBJ2-1; no clear D. The sequence was collected from an adult who received the AZD1222 COVID-19 vaccine. This material consisted of peripheral blood, taken 28 days after the second AZD1222 dose. The CDR3 loop is CASSSGSWNGEQFF. The CDR3 coding sequence is TGTGCCAGCAGCTCCGGGTCTTGGAACGGTGAGCAGTTCTTC.